The rows below give T cell receptor beta chains drawn from one sample of a study of technical replicates of blood from several donors. The data were produced by immunoSEQ multiplex PCR, yet TCRdb's version contains in-frame clones alone and is incomplete. This table holds around 80,000 clones, 98% found once. Sequenced material: T cells isolated from PBMCs. The source of these receptors is a human donor in good health. The CDR3 runs from the conserved cysteine through the conserved F or W. Fields, in order: J gene, D gene, V gene, clone size, CDR3 DNA, CDR3 protein. D genes are given only for firm matches. Only part of the rows carry a size: once, few, many, or a class if the clone is expanded.

TRBJ1-1 - TRBV9 - TGTGCCAGCAGCGTAGAACCGGGAGGCTCAGGGTCTCAGATGAACACTGAAGCTTTCTTT CASSVEPGGSGSQMNTEAFF
TRBJ1-3 - TRBV4-1 - TGCGCCAGCAGCCAAGGAGAAGGGGGTAGAAACACCATATATTTT CASSQGEGGRNTIYF
TRBJ1-2 - TRBV9 - TGTGCCAGCAGCGTAGAGGGTAGGGGTTCCTATGGCTACACCTTC CASSVEGRGSYGYTF
TRBJ2-1 TRBD1 TRBV4-1 once TGCGCCAGCGCCGACAGGGACAAATCGGGTGGTGAGCAGTTCTTC CASADRDKSGGEQFF
TRBJ2-3 TRBD1 TRBV7-6 - TGTGCCAGCAGCTCCGGACAGGGAGCTGAGGAAGATACGCAGTATTTT CASSSGQGAEEDTQYF
TRBJ2-1 TRBD2 TRBV7-9 - TGTGCCAGCAGTTCGGATCCAAGGACTAGGGAGTACAATGAGCAGTTCTTC CASSSDPRTREYNEQFF
TRBJ2-3 - TRBV30 - TGTGCCTGGAGACGGGGGACTAGCACAGATACGCAGTATTTT CAWRRGTSTDTQYF
TRBJ1-1 - TRBV9 - TGTGCCAGCAGCGATACAGGCACTGAAGCTTTCTTT CASSDTGTEAFF
TRBJ2-1 - TRBV11-2 - TGTGCCAGCAGCTTAGATTACGGGGAATACAATGAGCAGTTCTTC CASSLDYGEYNEQFF
TRBJ2-3 - TRBV5-1 - TGCGCCAGCAGCTCGGCTGGGGTCGGGGACACAGATACGCAGTATTTT CASSSAGVGDTDTQYF
TRBJ2-5 - TRBV7-9 - TGTGCCAGCAGCTCCCAAGAGACATCCTCGGAGACCCAGTACTTC CASSSQETSSETQYF
TRBJ2-1 - TRBV19 - TGTGCCAGTAGTCCCGCGGACCAGGCGAGGAGGAGCATTGAGCAGTTCTTC CASSPADQARRSIEQFF
TRBJ2-5 TRBD1 TRBV6-6 - TGTGCCAGCAGCTTACCGGGACAGGGGAAGGAGACCCAGTACTTC CASSLPGQGKETQYF
TRBJ2-7 - TRBV4-1 - TGCGCCAGCAGCCAAGAGTGGGGCAGTTACGAGCAGTACTTC CASSQEWGSYEQYF
TRBJ2-7 TRBD2 TRBV9 - TGTGCCAGCAGCCCGGGACTAGCGGGAGGTAAAAACGAGCAGTACTTC CASSPGLAGGKNEQYF
TRBJ2-6 - TRBV28 - TGTGCCAGCAGTTTATGCGTCGAGGTCCCTGGGGCCAACGTCCTGACTTTC CASSLCVEVPGANVLTF
TRBJ2-3 TRBD2 TRBV10-1 - TGCGCCAGCAGTGAGTCAACCCTAGGACTAGCGAAAAACACAGATACGCAGTATTTT CASSESTLGLAKNTDTQYF
TRBJ2-3 - TRBV5-6 - TGTGCCAGCAGCTGGGCTCATTCAGATACGCAGTATTTT CASSWAHSDTQYF
TRBJ1-1 - TRBV7-9 - TGTGCCAGCAGCTTCGTAGCGGGGGTTGGGACTGAAGCTTTCTTT CASSFVAGVGTEAFF
TRBJ2-3 TRBD2 TRBV9 - TGTGCCAGCACCACTAGCGGGGGCCTCACAGATACGCAGTATTTT CASTTSGGLTDTQYF
TRBJ1-4 TRBD1 TRBV28 - TGTGCCAGCAGCGTACCGGGACAGGGGGCCTCGAACGAAAAACTGTTTTTT CASSVPGQGASNEKLFF
TRBJ2-1 TRBD1 TRBV6-1 - TGTGCCAGCAGTGTCCTCCGGGACAGTCCCTACAATGAGCAGTTCTTC CASSVLRDSPYNEQFF
TRBJ2-7 - TRBV29-1 - TGCAGCGCAACCGGGACACCTTCCTACGAGCAGTACTTC CSATGTPSYEQYF
TRBJ1-2 - TRBV2 once TGTGCCAGCAGTCAGACTACCCTAAACTATGGCTACACCTTC CASSQTTLNYGYTF
TRBJ2-7 - TRBV6-1 - TGTGCCAGCAGTGAAGCAAGAGATTACGAGCAGTACTTC CASSEARDYEQYF
TRBJ2-1 - TRBV7-8 - TGTGCCAGCAGCTTACGGGGGGAGCAGTTCTTC CASSLRGEQFF